These 30 T cell receptor beta chains originate from one sample sequenced in a study of blood T cell repertoires in COVID-19. Clones were sequenced by immunoSEQ multiplex PCR, and TCRdb holds only the in-frame ones, with some missing. The table shows some 200,000 clones, with about 78% occurring only once. The sequencing input was peripheral blood. All receptors come from a woman in her forties or fifties with active or convalescent COVID-19.

The chain couples TRBV6-5 to TRBJ1-2, with a tentative D call TRBD1 (6 bases). V was shortened by 2 bases and J by 2 bases, with 12 bases between the two germline ends. CDR3 length equals 15 residues. Per the germline V gene, CDR1 is MNHEY and CDR2 is SVGAGI. The CDR3 region is CASSYDLTGNYGYTF. CDR3 bases: TGTGCCAGCAGTTACGACCTCACAGGGAACTATGGCTACACCTTC.

The CDR3, as DNA: TGCAGCGTTAGGACGGGACTAGCGGGAGGTGGGACAGATACGCAGTATTTT. Its translation is CSVRTGLAGGGTDTQYF. V gene TRBV29-1 combines with J gene TRBJ2-3; 15 positions agree with TRBD2. The CDR3 spans 17 residues. Per the germline V gene, CDR1 is SQVTM and CDR2 is ANQGSEA. The ends lost 5 bases at V and 3 bases at J; junction bases unmatched: 9.

This clone showed up just once. The genes are TRBV29-1 and TRBJ2-5; no firm D call. From germline, CDR1 is SQVTM and CDR2 ANQGSEA. The V and J ends lost 4 bases and 2 bases respectively, with 17 bases between them. The CDR3 length is 15 residues. CDR3 loop: CSVGAGAGVQETQYF. In DNA, the CDR3 is TGCAGCGTTGGCGCCGGTGCAGGCGTACAAGAGACCCAGTACTTC. The whole variable domain, filled in from reference TRBV29-1 and TRBJ2-5, reads SAVISQKPSRDICQRGTSLTIQCQVDSQVTMMFWYRQQPGQSLTLIATANQGSEATYESGFVIDKFPISRPNLTFSTLTVSNMSPEDSSIYLCSVGAGAGVQETQYFGPGTRLLVL.

Only one count was recorded for this clone. The chain uses TRBV3-1 (or the pseudogene TRBV3-2) and TRBJ2-5, with 13 bases lining up with TRBD2. J was trimmed by 2 bases and V by 1 base; bases with no gene match: 4. Germline CDR1 is LGHDT and CDR2 is YNNKEL (reference sequence). The CDR3 is made up of 17 amino acids. The CDR3: CASSQASLAGGQETQYF. The CDR3 DNA reads TGTGCCAGCAGCCAAGCCTCACTAGCGGGGGGGCAAGAGACCCAGTACTTC.

The chain recombines TRBV11-2 with TRBJ2-1; no clear D gene. V dropped 0 bases and J dropped 7 bases, with 10 bases sitting between them. The CDR3 runs 14 residues. Germline V gene sequence: CDR1 SGHAT, CDR2 FQNNGV. The CDR3 DNA reads TGTGCCAGCAGCTTAGAACGCCTAGGAAATGAGCAGTTCTTC. Translated, it gives CASSLERLGNEQFF.

The CDR3 nucleotides are TGTGCCAGCAGCCAAGATTTTGGCCGGAGGTCAGGCTACACCTTC. Translation: CASSQDFGRRSGYTF. The chain joins TRBV3-1 (or the pseudogene TRBV3-2) to TRBJ1-2; D uncertain. Germline V lookup: CDR1 LGHDT, CDR2 YNNKEL (reference sequence). The CDR3 has 15 amino acids. The ends were cut back, 0 bases at V and 8 bases at J, with 16 bases in the middle.

This chain connects TRBV4-3 to TRBJ1-3; D is unresolved. This CDR3 has 16 residues. The germline V and J ends were trimmed by 3 bases and 0 bases, with 12 bases remaining between them. Germline loops: CDR1 LGHNA, CDR2 YSLEER. The CDR3 here is CASSQAQWSSGNTIYF. The CDR3 DNA reads TGCGCCAGCAGCCAGGCCCAGTGGAGCTCTGGAAACACCATATATTTT.

In this sample, this clone turned up once. The chain carries TRBV7-8 and TRBJ2-1, with 7 bases matching TRBD1. Trimming at V came to 4 bases and at J to 0 bases, leaving 9 bases not matched to a gene. The germline gives CDR1 SGHVS, CDR2 FQNEAQ. This CDR3 region has 17 residues. This chain's CDR3 is CASSSTRGRSSYNEQFF. CDR3 coding DNA: TGTGCCAGCAGCTCCACGAGGGGGCGTAGCTCCTACAATGAGCAGTTCTTC.

This CDR3 reads CATSGQGGTEAFF. In DNA form, the CDR3 reads TGTGCCACCAGTGGTCAGGGAGGCACTGAAGCTTTCTTT. The chain is built from TRBV24-1 and TRBJ1-1, with D perhaps TRBD1 (5 bases). The germline gives CDR1 KGHDR, CDR2 SFDVKD. V was cut by 5 bases and J by 4 bases, with 10 bases left in between. The CDR3 runs 13 residues.

The genes are TRBV2 and TRBJ1-4; tentative D call: TRBD1 (6 bases). Germline values: CDR1 SNHLY, CDR2 FYNNEI. The CDR3 runs to 13 residues. V lost 8 bases and J lost 1, with 8 bases in between. CDR3 residues: CASQQGTNEKLFF. The CDR3 DNA reads as TGTGCCAGCCAACAGGGAACTAATGAAAAACTGTTTTTT. The full variable domain, completed using reference TRBV2 and TRBJ1-4, is EPEVTQTPSHQVTQMGQEVILRCVPISNHLYFYWYRQILGQKVEFLVSFYNNEISEKSEIFDDQFSVERPDGSNFTLKIRSTKLEDSAMYFCASQQGTNEKLFFGSGTQLSVL.

The chain employs TRBV14 and TRBJ1-2; D gene unclear. This CDR3 has 16 amino acids. The V end was cut by 0 bases, the J end by 1 base, with 12 bases between. CDR1 and CDR2 from the germline V gene are SGHDN and FVKESK. DNA for the CDR3: TGTGCCAGCAGCCAAGAGTCGCGGGGTTATAACTATGGCTACACCTTC. Translating gives CASSQESRGYNYGYTF.

The rearrangement links TRBV21-1 to TRBJ2-7; the table's TRBD1 call for D was not verified on the DNA. TRBV21-1 is noted as a pseudogene. The CDR3 covers 12 residues. DNA for the CDR3: TGTGCCAGCAGCAAAGCGGGGGCTGCGAAGTACTTC. This translates into CASSKAGAAKYF.

This chain connects TRBV21-1 to TRBJ1-2; the table's D call, TRBD1, was not checked against the DNA. TRBV21-1 is labeled a pseudogene. This CDR3 spans 15 amino acids. The CDR3 loop is CASSKSGRVDYGYTF. For the CDR3, the DNA is TGTGCCAGCAGCAAATCTGGCAGGGTGGACTATGGCTACACCTTC.

Comment on this clone: A junction end diverges from the germline sequence, so it may reflect a read error. The J gene is TRBJ1-1, the V gene TRBV5-1, with 8 bases lining up with TRBD1. This CDR3 comprises 16 residues. Germline CDR1 SGHRS, CDR2 YFSETQ. Here the CDR3 reads CASRLAPQGAGTEAFF. The CDR3 DNA is TGCGCCAGCAGGTTGGCGCCCCAGGGGGCCGGGACTGAAGCTTTCTTT.

In this sample, this clone turned up a few times. The chain couples TRBV25-1 to TRBJ1-5; D ambiguous. This CDR3 contains 13 residues. Germline lookup yields CDR1 MGHDK and CDR2 SYGVNS. V was cut by 3 bases and J by 1 base, with 4 bases left in between. The CDR3 coding sequence is TGTGCCAGCAGTGATAGCAGCAATCAGCCCCAGCATTTT. Amino acid sequence: CASSDSSNQPQHF.

The chain recombines TRBV21-1 with TRBJ1-2; the tabulated D call, TRBD1, remains unverified against the DNA. TRBV21-1 is a known pseudogene. The CDR3 consists of 15 residues. DNA of the CDR3: TGTGCCAGCAGCATAGCGGACAGGGGGAACTATGGCTACACCTTC. Translating it yields CASSIADRGNYGYTF.

The V and J genes are TRBV5-4 and TRBJ2-1; 7 bases match TRBD1. CDR1 and CDR2 (germline): SGHNT, YYREEE (reference sequence). This CDR3 region has 14 residues. After removal of 4 bases from V and 8 bases from J, the junction contained 9 bases not matched to a gene. This CDR3 reads CASSLGVDRDEQFF. In nucleotides, the CDR3 is TGTGCCAGCAGCCTGGGAGTCGACAGGGATGAGCAGTTCTTC.

The chain uses TRBV3-1 (or the pseudogene TRBV3-2) and TRBJ2-1, with D possibly being TRBD2 (6 bases). Germline CDR1 reads LGHDT; CDR2 reads YNNKEL (reference sequence). The CDR3 contains 15 residues. V lost 0 bases and J lost 7, with 13 bases in between. CDR3 in DNA: TGTGCCAGCAGCCAAGATGGGGGACTGCTAAATGAGCAGTTCTTC. Its translation: CASSQDGGLLNEQFF.

This clone was seen at least ten times. The genes are TRBV11-2 and TRBJ1-2; D is perhaps TRBD1 (5 bases). The V gene's germline CDR1 is SGHAT and CDR2 FQNNGV. The CDR3 is 16 amino acids. Between the trimmed V and J ends, which lost 6 bases and 1 base, there was a span of 18 bases. CDR3 coding DNA: TGTGCCAGCAGTTCCCACACAGGCAGGATTAACTATGGCTACACCTTC. This encodes CASSSHTGRINYGYTF.

This chain links TRBV4-1 with TRBJ2-5, with 11 nucleotides matching TRBD2. CDR1 and CDR2 (germline): MGHRA, YSYEKL. V lost 1 base and J lost 4; bases outside the gene matches: 14. The CDR3 spans 19 residues. DNA for the CDR3: TGCGCCAGCAGCCAAGGATGGGTAGCGGGAGGGAGTTTTGGAGAGACCCAGTACTTC. It specifies CASSQGWVAGGSFGETQYF.

A word on this clone: The sample contains more than one DNA sequence encoding this CDR3. The chain links TRBV6-2 or TRBV6-3 to TRBJ2-7; D uncertain. Germline V gene sequence: CDR1 MNHEY, CDR2 SVGEGT. The ends were cut back, 1 base at V and 4 bases at J, with 5 bases in the middle. The CDR3 contains 12 residues. In DNA form, the CDR3 reads TGTGCCAGCAGTTACTACAGTTACGAGCAGTACTTC. Protein: CASSYYSYEQYF.

The sample holds one count of this clone. V gene TRBV11-3 combines with J gene TRBJ2-1; tentatively, D is TRBD2 (5 bases). The CDR3 length is 14 residues. The ends were cut back, 5 bases at V and 4 bases at J, with 12 bases in the middle. Germline V gene sequence: CDR1 SGHNT, CDR2 YENEEA. CDR3 coding DNA: TGTGCCAGCAGCCTCAGCGGATCATACAATGAGCAGTTCTTC. Translation: CASSLSGSYNEQFF.

There are a few counts of this clone. This rearrangement joins TRBV4-3 to TRBJ1-3; TRBD1 agrees at 7 bases. The germline V gene encodes CDR1 LGHNA and CDR2 YSLEER. The J segment lost 7 bases and the V segment lost 0 bases, leaving 12 bases of the junction unmatched. The CDR3 runs to 17 residues. CDR3 sequence reads: CASSQEAGGSGGNTIYF. The CDR3 DNA is TGCGCCAGCAGCCAAGAAGCAGGGGGATCGGGAGGGAACACCATATATTTT.

This clone was picked up a small number of times. J is TRBJ1-2 and V is TRBV23-1, with D hard to call. TRBV23-1 is filed as an ORF, its function uncertain. The V end was cut by 0 bases, the J end by 3 bases, with 14 bases between. The CDR3 loop spans 16 amino acids. The CDR3 DNA sequence: TGCGCCAGCAGTCAATCGATGCAGGAATGTGACTATGGCTACACCTTC. This translates into CASSQSMQECDYGYTF.

The chain uses TRBV11-1 and TRBJ2-5; TRBD2 aligns across 11 bases. Unmatched junction bases numbered 7, after V lost 5 bases and J lost 5 bases. Germline V gives CDR1 SGHAT, CDR2 FQDESV (reference sequence). The CDR3 runs to 15 residues. The CDR3 reads CASSVSGGEDETQYF. The CDR3 bases are TGTGCCAGCAGCGTTAGCGGGGGGGAAGACGAGACCCAGTACTTC.

The V and J genes are TRBV3-1 (or the pseudogene TRBV3-2) and TRBJ2-2, with D perhaps TRBD2 (6 bases). The CDR3 extends over 14 amino acids. Germline lookup yields CDR1 LGHDT and CDR2 YNNKEL (reference sequence). V was trimmed by 6 bases and J by 5 bases, leaving 13 bases between them. This CDR3 is CASRPGVRTGELFF. In DNA form, the CDR3 reads TGTGCCAGCAGACCGGGGGTCCGGACCGGGGAGCTGTTTTTT.

The J gene is TRBJ1-1, the V gene TRBV7-3; maybe TRBD1 (5 bases). Looked up from germline, CDR1 is SGHTA and CDR2 is FQGTGA. The CDR3 length is 13 residues. Trimming took 3 bases from V and 3 from J, leaving 8 bases between them. CDR3 DNA sequence: TGTGCCAGCAGCTTCCAGGGCGACACTGAAGCTTTCTTT. Amino acid sequence: CASSFQGDTEAFF.

The rearrangement links TRBV19 to TRBJ1-4, with TRBD1 matching 9 bases. The CDR3 length is 13 residues. Trimming took 5 bases from V and 9 from J; bases not matched to a gene: 4. Germline CDR1 and CDR2: LNHDA and SQIVND (reference sequence). CDR3 bases: TGTGCCAGTAGTCAACAGGGGGCTAAAAAACTGTTTTTT. Its protein product is CASSQQGAKKLFF. The whole variable domain, filled in from reference TRBV19 and TRBJ1-4, reads DGGITQSPKYLFRKEGQNVTLSCEQNLNHDAMYWYRQDPGQGLRLIYYSQIVNDFQKGDIAEGYSVSREKKESFPLTVTSAQKNPTAFYLCASSQQGAKKLFFGSGTQLSVL.

The chain joins TRBV7-2 to TRBJ1-2; 9 bases map to TRBD1. The V gene's germline CDR1 is SGHTA and CDR2 FQGNSA. The ends lost 5 bases at V and 7 bases at J; junction bases unmatched: 11. The CDR3 is 15 residues long. CDR3 region: CASSLITGGAGGYTF. DNA for the CDR3: TGTGCCAGCAGCCTTATCACAGGGGGCGCGGGTGGCTACACCTTC. The variable domain in full, with the rest retrieved from reference TRBV7-2 and TRBJ1-2, is GAGVSQSPSNKVTEKGKDVELRCDPISGHTALYWYRQSLGQGLEFLIYFQGNSAPDKSGLPSDRFSAERTGGSVSTLTIQRTQQEDSAVYLCASSLITGGAGGYTFGSGTRLTVV.

The gene calls are TRBV5-1 and TRBJ1-6; D is perhaps TRBD1 (6 bases). Germline V lookup: CDR1 SGHRS, CDR2 YFSETQ. The CDR3 runs to 15 residues. V lost 3 bases, J lost 8 bases, and 15 bases lay in between. CDR3 region: CASSSEAGADSPLHF. CDR3 DNA sequence: TGCGCCAGCAGCTCGGAGGCAGGGGCGGATTCACCCCTCCACTTT. The variable domain in full, completed from reference TRBV5-1 and TRBJ1-6, reads KAGVTQTPRYLIKTRGQQVTLSCSPISGHRSVSWYQQTPGQGLQFLFEYFSETQRNKGNFPGRFSGRQFSNSRSEMNVSTLELGDSALYLCASSSEAGADSPLHFGNGTRLTVT.